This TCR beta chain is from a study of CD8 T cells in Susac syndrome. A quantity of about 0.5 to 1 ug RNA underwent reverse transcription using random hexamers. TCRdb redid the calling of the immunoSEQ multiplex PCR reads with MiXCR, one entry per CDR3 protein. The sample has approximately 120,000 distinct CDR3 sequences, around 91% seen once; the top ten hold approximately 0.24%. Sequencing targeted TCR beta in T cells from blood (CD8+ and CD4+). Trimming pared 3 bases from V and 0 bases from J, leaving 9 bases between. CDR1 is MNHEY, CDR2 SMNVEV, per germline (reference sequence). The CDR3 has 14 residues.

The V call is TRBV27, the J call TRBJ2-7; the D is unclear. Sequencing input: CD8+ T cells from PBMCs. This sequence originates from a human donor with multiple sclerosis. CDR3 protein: CASSLRGVSYEQYF. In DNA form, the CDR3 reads TGTGCCAGCAGTTTGCGCGGTGTCTCCTACGAGCAGTACTTC.